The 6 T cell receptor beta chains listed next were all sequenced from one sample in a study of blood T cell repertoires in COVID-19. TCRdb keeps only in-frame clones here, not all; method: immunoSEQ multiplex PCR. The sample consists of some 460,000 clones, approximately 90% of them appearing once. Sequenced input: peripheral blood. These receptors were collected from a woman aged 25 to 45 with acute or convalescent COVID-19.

CDR3 sequence reads: CASSPVQGLKGYTF. The CDR3 DNA is TGTGCCAGCTCACCGGTACAGGGGTTGAAGGGCTACACCTTC. The rearrangement links TRBV18 to TRBJ1-2, with TRBD1 identical over 7 bases. The CDR3 consists of 14 residues. V dropped 3 bases and J dropped 8; count of bases not matched to a gene: 9. The germline CDR1 and CDR2 sequences are KGHSH and LQKENI. Full variable domain (remainder filled in from reference TRBV18 and TRBJ1-2): NAGVMQNPRHLVRRRGQEARLRCSPMKGHSHVYWYRQLPEEGLKFMVYLQKENIIDESGMPKERFSAEFPKEGPSILRIQQVVRGDSAAYFCASSPVQGLKGYTFGSGTRLTVV.

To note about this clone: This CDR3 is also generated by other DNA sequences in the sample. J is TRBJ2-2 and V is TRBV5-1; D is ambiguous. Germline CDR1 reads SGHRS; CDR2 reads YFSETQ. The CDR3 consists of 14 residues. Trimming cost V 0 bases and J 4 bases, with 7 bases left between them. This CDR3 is CASSLGATTGELFF. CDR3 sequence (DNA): TGCGCCAGCAGCTTGGGAGCCACCACCGGGGAGCTGTTTTTT.

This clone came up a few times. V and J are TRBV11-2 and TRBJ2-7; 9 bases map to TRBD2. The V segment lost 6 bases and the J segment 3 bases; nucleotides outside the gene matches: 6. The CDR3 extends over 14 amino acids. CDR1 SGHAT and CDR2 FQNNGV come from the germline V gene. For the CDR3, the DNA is TGTGCCAGCAGGGAGCGGGGGGCGAACTACGAGCAGTACTTC. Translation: CASRERGANYEQYF.

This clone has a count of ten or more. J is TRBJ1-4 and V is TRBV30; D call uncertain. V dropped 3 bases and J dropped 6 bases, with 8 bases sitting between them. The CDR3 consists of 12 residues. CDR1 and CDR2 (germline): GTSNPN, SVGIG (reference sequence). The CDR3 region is CAWRGSHEKLFF. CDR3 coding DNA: TGTGCCTGGAGAGGGAGTCATGAAAAACTGTTTTTT.

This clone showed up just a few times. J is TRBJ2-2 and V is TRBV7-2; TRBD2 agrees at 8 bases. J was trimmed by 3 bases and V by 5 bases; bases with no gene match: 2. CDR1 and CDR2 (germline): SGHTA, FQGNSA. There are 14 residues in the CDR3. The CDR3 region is CASSLGLDTGELFF. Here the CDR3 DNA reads TGTGCCAGCAGCCTGGGACTAGACACCGGGGAGCTGTTTTTT. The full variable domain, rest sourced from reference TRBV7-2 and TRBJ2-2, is GAGVSQSPSNKVTEKGKDVELRCDPISGHTALYWYRQSLGQGLEFLIYFQGNSAPDKSGLPSDRFSAERTGGSVSTLTIQRTQQEDSAVYLCASSLGLDTGELFFGEGSRLTVL.

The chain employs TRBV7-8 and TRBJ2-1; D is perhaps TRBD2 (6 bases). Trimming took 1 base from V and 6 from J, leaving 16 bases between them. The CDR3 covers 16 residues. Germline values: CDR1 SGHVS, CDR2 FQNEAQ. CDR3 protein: CASSLGRAGPGNEQFF. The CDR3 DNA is TGTGCCAGCAGCTTAGGGAGGGCGGGACCGGGCAATGAGCAGTTCTTC.